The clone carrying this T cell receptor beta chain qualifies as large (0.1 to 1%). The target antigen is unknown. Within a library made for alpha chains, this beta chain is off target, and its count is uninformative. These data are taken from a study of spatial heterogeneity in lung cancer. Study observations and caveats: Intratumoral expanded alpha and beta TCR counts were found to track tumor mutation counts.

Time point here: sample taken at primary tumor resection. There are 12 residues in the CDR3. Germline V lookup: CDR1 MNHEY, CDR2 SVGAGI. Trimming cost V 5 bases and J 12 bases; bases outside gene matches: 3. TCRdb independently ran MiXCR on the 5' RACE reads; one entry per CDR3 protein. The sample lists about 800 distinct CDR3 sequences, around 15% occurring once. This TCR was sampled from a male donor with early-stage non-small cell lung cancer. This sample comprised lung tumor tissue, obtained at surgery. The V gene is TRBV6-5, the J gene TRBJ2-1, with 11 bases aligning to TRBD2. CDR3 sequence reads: CASSQLAGGQFF. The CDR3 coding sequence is TGTGCCAGCAGTCAGCTAGCGGGAGGGCAGTTCTTC.